Presented here are 2 T cell receptor beta chains from one specimen sequenced in a study of radiation and T cells in renal cell carcinoma. As to time point: blood 2 weeks post-SBRT. Regarding treatment: 15 Gy SBRT to primary tumor, nephrectomy 4 weeks later. Generated by immunoSEQ multiplex PCR, the TCRdb table keeps only in-frame clones and is missing some. The table has some 120,000 clones, roughly four fifths seen once. This specimen consisted of blood, obtained from a patient whose treatment included radiotherapy and nephrectomy. Receptors were obtained from a woman aged 55-70 years with renal cell carcinoma.

This clone was recorded a few times. The CDR3, as DNA: TGTGCCAGCAGAGACAGGGGAGTGCCTGAAGCTTTCTTT. This sequence encodes CASRDRGVPEAFF. The V call is TRBV6-5, the J call TRBJ1-1; TRBD1 matches 8 bases. This CDR3 contains 13 residues. Trimming cost V 6 bases and J 6 bases; bases outside gene matches: 6. Germline V lookup: CDR1 MNHEY, CDR2 SVGAGI.

This chain connects TRBV6-1 to TRBJ1-1; D not certain. The CDR3 runs 13 residues. Trimming shortened V by 10 bases and J by 1 base, and 13 bases separated the two germline ends. Germline V gene lookup returns CDR1 MNHNS and CDR2 SASEGT. This CDR3 reads CATGLSQNTEAFF. DNA for the CDR3: TGTGCCACCGGCCTTTCCCAGAACACTGAAGCTTTCTTT.